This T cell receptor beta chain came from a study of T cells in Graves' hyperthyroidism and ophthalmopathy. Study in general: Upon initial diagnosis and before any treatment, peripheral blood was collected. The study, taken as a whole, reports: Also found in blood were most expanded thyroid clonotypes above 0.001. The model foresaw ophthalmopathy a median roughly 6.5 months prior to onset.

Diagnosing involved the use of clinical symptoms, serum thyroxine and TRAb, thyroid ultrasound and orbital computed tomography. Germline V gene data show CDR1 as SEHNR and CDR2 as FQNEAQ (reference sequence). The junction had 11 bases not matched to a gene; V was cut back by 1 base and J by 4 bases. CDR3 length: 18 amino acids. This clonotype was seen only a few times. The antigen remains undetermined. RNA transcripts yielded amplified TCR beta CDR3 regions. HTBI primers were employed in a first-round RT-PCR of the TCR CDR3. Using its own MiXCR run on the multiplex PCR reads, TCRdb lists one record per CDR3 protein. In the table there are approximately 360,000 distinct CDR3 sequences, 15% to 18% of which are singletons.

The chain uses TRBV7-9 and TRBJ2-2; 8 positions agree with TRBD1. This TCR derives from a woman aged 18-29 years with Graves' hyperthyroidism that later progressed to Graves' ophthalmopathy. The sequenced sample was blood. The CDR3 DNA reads TGTGCCAGCAGCTTAGATTACAGGGGGTACCTCGTCACCGGGGAGCTGTTTTTT. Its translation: CASSLDYRGYLVTGELFF.